Listed below are T cell receptor beta chains from one sample, sequenced in a study of T-cell reconstitution after alpha-beta-depleted transplantation in children. MiXCR, run by TCRdb on the PCR reads, gives a single entry per CDR3 protein. The sample contains 700,000 to 950,000 distinct CDR3 sequences, 16% of which appear only once. This material consisted of PBMCs, mostly from graft donor cells, taken 360 days after TCRalphabeta/CD19-depleted stem cell transplant. These receptors all stem from a male patient between 10 and 17 years old who had a stem cell transplant for acute lymphoblastic leukemia, so the T cells may come from the graft donor. Both conserved end residues are part of each CDR3. Each record gives: D gene, J gene, clone size, V gene, CDR3 DNA, CDR3 protein. A D gene is named only where the DNA matches it firmly. Clone size is stated in some rows and not others, as once, few, many or a class when expanded.

- TRBJ2-3 many TRBV9 TGTGCCAGCAGTGTTACGGCAGATACGCAGTATTTT CASSVTADTQYF
- TRBJ1-2 few TRBV12-3/TRBV12-4 TGTGCCACGGGTTCTCGCGGCCCTGGCTACACCTTC CATGSRGPGYTF
TRBD2 TRBJ2-2 many TRBV29-1 TGCAGCGTCGTACTAGCGGGAGTTAACACCGGGGAGCTGTTTTTT CSVVLAGVNTGELFF
- TRBJ2-7 - TRBV29-1 TGCAGCGTTGGTAGCCAAAGCTACGAGCAGTACTTC CSVGSQSYEQYF
- TRBJ2-2 - TRBV2 TGTGCCAGCCCCTTCCGGGGATCGAACACCGGGGAGCTGTTTTTT CASPFRGSNTGELFF
- TRBJ1-2 few TRBV29-1 TGCAGCGTTCCCGGACCTCTCACGTATGGCTACACCTTC CSVPGPLTYGYTF
- TRBJ2-1 - TRBV27 TGTGCCAGCAGTTTACCAGGGGACCCGCTTGATCGCAATGAGCAGTTCTTC CASSLPGDPLDRNEQFF
- TRBJ2-5 - TRBV6-5 TGTGCCAGCAGTTCTAACCGCGACGGGGAGACCCAGTACTTC CASSSNRDGETQYF
TRBD2 TRBJ2-1 - TRBV24-1 TGTGCCACCAGTGATACCGGACTAGCGGGAGGGCCTAATACGCGACAGTTCTTC CATSDTGLAGGPNTRQFF
- TRBJ1-5 few TRBV20-1 TGCAGTGCTGGAAGGGGTATAAGCCCCCAGCATTTT CSAGRGISPQHF
- TRBJ2-7 - TRBV27 TGTGCCAGCAGTTTCGAAAGGAACCAAGGAATCCCATCCGAGCAGTACTTC CASSFERNQGIPSEQYF